The next 5 T cell receptor beta chains were all read from a single sample in a study of shared clonotypes between healthy human individuals. TCRdb keeps only in-frame clones here, not all; method: immunoSEQ multiplex PCR. The sample has roughly 2.6 million clones, roughly 92% seen once. The sequenced sample consisted of naive CD4+ T cells sorted from blood. Specified subset: CD45RA+ positively selected. The receptors come from a man aged 18-30 years in good health.

The chain links TRBV6-1 to TRBJ2-1, with TRBD2 identical over 9 bases. The V gene's germline CDR1 is MNHNS and CDR2 SASEGT. The junction had 6 bases not matched to a gene; V was cut back by 2 bases and J by 4 bases. CDR3 length: 16 amino acids. In nucleotides, the CDR3 is TGTGCCAGCAGTGAATGGGGGCGGGAGGGTTACAATGAGCAGTTCTTC. Residues: CASSEWGREGYNEQFF.

The CDR3 sequence is CASRGTSGIPGELFF. CDR3 DNA: TGTGCCAGCAGGGGCACTAGCGGGATTCCCGGGGAGCTGTTTTTT. This rearrangement joins TRBV6-5 to TRBJ2-2, with 10 bases matching TRBD2. Germline CDR1 is MNHEY and CDR2 is SVGAGI. With 6 bases clipped from V and 6 bases from J, the junction kept 7 bases outside the gene matches. This CDR3 is built from 15 residues.

This sequence joins TRBV6-5 and TRBJ2-1; TRBD2 matches 12 bases. The J segment lost 6 bases and the V segment lost 6 bases, leaving 3 bases of the junction unmatched. Germline V gene data show CDR1 as MNHEY and CDR2 as SVGAGI. This CDR3 is 14 amino acids long. The CDR3 region has the DNA TGTGCCAGCAGGACTAGCGGGAGAGGCAATGAGCAGTTCTTC. Amino acids: CASRTSGRGNEQFF.

The chain joins TRBV10-3 to TRBJ2-1; D is possibly TRBD2 (5 bases). Germline CDR1 and CDR2: ENHRY and SYGVKD. Trimming removed 2 bases at V and 4 bases at J, with 9 bases between. The CDR3 extends over 14 amino acids. The CDR3 nucleotides are TGTGCCATCAGTGAGAGAGGGAGTTACAATGAGCAGTTCTTC. Protein: CAISERGSYNEQFF.

In this sample, this clone turned up a few times. The genes are TRBV6-5 and TRBJ1-1; D gene unclear. The CDR3 loop spans 15 amino acids. Trimming pared 3 bases from V and 6 bases from J, leaving 17 bases between. Germline loops: CDR1 MNHEY, CDR2 SVGAGI. The CDR3 DNA is TGTGCCAGCAGTTATAACAGCGACGGTAGATCTGAAGCTTTCTTT. Its translation: CASSYNSDGRSEAFF.